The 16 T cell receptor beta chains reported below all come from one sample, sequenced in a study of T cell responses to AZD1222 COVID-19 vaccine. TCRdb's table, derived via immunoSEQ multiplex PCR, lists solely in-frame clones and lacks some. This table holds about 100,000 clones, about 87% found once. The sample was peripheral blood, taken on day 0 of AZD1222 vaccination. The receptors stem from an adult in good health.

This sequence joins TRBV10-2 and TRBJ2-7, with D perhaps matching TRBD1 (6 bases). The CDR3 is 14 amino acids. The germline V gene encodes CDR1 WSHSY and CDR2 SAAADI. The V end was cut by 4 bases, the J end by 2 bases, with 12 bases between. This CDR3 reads CASSGQQGTYEQYF. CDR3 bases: TGCGCCAGCAGTGGCCAACAGGGCACCTACGAGCAGTACTTC.

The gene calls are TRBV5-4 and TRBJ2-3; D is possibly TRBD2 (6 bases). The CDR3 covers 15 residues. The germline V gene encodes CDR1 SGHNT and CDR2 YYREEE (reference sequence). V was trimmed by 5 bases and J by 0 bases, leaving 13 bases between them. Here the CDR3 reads CASSFPGSSTDTQYF. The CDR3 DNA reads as TGTGCCAGCAGTTTTCCCGGGAGTAGCACAGATACGCAGTATTTT.

CDR3 protein: CASSQALISRTLDTGELFF. In DNA form, the CDR3 reads TGCGCCAGCAGCCAAGCTCTTATTAGTAGGACTCTAGACACCGGGGAGCTGTTTTTT. The gene calls are TRBV4-1 and TRBJ2-2; D might be TRBD2 (5 bases). Trimming removed 1 base at V and 3 bases at J, with 21 bases between. The germline V gene has CDR1 MGHRA and CDR2 YSYEKL. The CDR3 is 19 residues long.

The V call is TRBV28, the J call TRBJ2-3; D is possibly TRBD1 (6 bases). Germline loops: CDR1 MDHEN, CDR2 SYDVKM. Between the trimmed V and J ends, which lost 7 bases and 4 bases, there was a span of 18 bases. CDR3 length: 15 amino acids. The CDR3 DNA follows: TGTGCCAGCAACTTGGCGCCAGGGGTCGCAGATACGCAGTATTTT. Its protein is CASNLAPGVADTQYF.

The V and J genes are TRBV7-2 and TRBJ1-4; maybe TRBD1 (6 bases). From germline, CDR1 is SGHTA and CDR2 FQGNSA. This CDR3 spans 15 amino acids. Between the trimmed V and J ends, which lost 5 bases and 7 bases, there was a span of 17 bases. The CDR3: CASSRGGHTREKLFF. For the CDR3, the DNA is TGTGCCAGCAGCCGGGGGGGGCATACTCGTGAAAAACTGTTTTTT.

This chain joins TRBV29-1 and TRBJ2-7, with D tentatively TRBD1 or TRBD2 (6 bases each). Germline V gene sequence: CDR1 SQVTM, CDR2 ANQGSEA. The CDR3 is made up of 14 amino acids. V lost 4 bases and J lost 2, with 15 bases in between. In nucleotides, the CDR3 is TGCAGCGTTGCTCTTCTTCGGGGGCCCTACGAGCAGTACTTC. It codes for CSVALLRGPYEQYF.

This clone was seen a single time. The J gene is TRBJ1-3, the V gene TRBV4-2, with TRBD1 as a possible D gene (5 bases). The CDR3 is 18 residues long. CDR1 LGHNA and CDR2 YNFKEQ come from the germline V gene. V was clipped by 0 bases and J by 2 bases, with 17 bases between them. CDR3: CASSQDRSPGGAGNTIYF. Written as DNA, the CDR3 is TGTGCCAGCAGCCAAGATAGATCCCCCGGAGGGGCTGGAAACACCATATATTTT.

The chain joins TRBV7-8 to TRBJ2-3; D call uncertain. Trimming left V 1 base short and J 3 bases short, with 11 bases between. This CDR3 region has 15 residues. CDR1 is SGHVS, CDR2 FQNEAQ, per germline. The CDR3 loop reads CASSLVRPATDTQYF. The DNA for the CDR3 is TGTGCCAGCAGCTTAGTCCGACCCGCAACAGATACGCAGTATTTT.

The chain's CDR3 is CASSLDRGDTIYF. The CDR3 nucleotides are TGTGCCAGCAGCCTAGACAGGGGGGACACCATATATTTT. The rearrangement uses TRBV5-5 and TRBJ1-3, with TRBD1 matching over 9 bases. The CDR3 sequence is 13 residues long. V lost 4 bases, J lost 8 bases, and 4 bases stayed unmatched. CDR1 and CDR2 (germline): SGHKS, YYEKEE (reference sequence).

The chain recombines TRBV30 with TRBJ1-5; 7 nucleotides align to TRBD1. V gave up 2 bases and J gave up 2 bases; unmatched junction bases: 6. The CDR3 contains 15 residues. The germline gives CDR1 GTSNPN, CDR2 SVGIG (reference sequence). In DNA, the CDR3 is TGTGCCTGGAGTCAAGGGGGCTTGGGCAATCAGCCCCAGCATTTT. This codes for CAWSQGGLGNQPQHF.

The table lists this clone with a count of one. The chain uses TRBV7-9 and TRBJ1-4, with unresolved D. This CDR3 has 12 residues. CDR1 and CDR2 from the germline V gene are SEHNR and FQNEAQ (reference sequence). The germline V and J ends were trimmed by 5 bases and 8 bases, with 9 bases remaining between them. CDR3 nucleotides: TGTGCCAGCAGCCCTTTAGAGGAAAAACTGTTTTTT. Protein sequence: CASSPLEEKLFF. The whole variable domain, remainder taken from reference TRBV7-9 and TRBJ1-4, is DTGVSQNPRHKITKRGQNVTFRCDPISEHNRLYWYRQTLGQGPEFLTYFQNEAQLEKSRLLSDRFSAERPKGSFSTLEIQRTEQGDSAMYLCASSPLEEKLFFGSGTQLSVL.

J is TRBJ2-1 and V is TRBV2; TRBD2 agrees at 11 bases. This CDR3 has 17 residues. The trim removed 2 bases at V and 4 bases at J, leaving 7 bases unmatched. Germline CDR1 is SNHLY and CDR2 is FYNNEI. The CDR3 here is CASSEKGGLAAYNEQFF. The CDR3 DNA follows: TGTGCCAGCAGTGAAAAAGGGGGACTAGCGGCATACAATGAGCAGTTCTTC.

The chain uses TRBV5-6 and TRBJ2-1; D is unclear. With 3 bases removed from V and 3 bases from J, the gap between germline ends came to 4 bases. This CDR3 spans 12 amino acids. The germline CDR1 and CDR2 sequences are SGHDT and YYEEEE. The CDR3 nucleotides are TGTGCCAGCAGCTCATACTACAATGAGCAGTTCTTC. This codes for CASSSYYNEQFF. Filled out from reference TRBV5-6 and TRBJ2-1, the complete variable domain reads DAGVTQSPTHLIKTRGQQVTLRCSPKSGHDTVSWYQQALGQGPQFIFQYYEEEERQRGNFPDRFSGHQFPNYSSELNVNALLLGDSALYLCASSSYYNEQFFGPGTRLTVL.

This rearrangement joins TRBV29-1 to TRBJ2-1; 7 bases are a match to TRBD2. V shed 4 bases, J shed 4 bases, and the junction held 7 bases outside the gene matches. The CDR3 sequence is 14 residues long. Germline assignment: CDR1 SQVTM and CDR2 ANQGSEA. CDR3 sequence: CSVGEGWRYNEQFF. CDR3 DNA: TGCAGCGTTGGGGAGGGCTGGAGGTACAATGAGCAGTTCTTC.

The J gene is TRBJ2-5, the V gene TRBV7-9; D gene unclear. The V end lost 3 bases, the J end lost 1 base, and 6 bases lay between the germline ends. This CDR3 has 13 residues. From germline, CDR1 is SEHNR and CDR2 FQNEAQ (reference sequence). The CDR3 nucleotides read TGTGCCAGCAGCTTGCCCCCCCAAGAGACCCAGTACTTC. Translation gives CASSLPPQETQYF.

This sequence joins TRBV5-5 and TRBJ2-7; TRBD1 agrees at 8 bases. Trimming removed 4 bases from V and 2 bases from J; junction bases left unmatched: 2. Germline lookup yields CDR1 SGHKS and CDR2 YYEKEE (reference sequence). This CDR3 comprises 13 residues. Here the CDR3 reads CASSGGQAYEQYF. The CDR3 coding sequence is TGTGCCAGCAGCGGGGGACAGGCCTACGAGCAGTACTTC.